This paragraph reports one T cell receptor beta chain. Unmatched junction bases numbered 6, after V lost 5 bases and J lost 3 bases. CDR3 length: 15 amino acids. The germline V gene has CDR1 SEHNR and CDR2 FQNEAQ (reference sequence). The entry originates in a study of control samples from healthy donors and cancer patients. Assay: immunoSEQ multiplex PCR; the TCRdb copy retains only in-frame clones and omits some. The sample has 90,000 to 100,000 clones; about four fifths are singletons. The chain uses TRBV7-9 and TRBJ2-3, with 9 bases fitting TRBD2. The receptor was isolated from a man in his sixties in good health. The specimen was blood. The CDR3 DNA is TGTGCCAGCAGCCCTTTAGCGGGAGCAACAGATACGCAGTATTTT. Translated: CASSPLAGATDTQYF.